These 20 T cell receptor beta chains share one sample of origin, sequenced in a study of cytotoxic CD8 clonotypes in ibrutinib-treated CLL. TCRdb keeps only in-frame clones here, not all; method: immunoSEQ multiplex PCR. This table has almost 250,000 clones, 70% appearing once. Sequenced here: PBMCs, sampled after 24 months of ibrutinib treatment. The receptors shown here come from a human donor with chronic lymphocytic leukemia.

This sequence joins TRBV18 and TRBJ1-2; D may be TRBD1 (5 bases). The CDR3 runs to 15 residues. Germline V gene sequence: CDR1 KGHSH, CDR2 LQKENI. The V and J ends lost 4 bases and 4 bases respectively, with 16 bases between them. Written as DNA, the CDR3 is TGTGCCAGCTCACTATCCCGGGACCTTGGCTATGGCTACACCTTC. It specifies CASSLSRDLGYGYTF.

The chain is built from TRBV6-6 and TRBJ1-5; D is unresolved. The CDR3 has 11 residues. Germline V lookup: CDR1 MNHNY, CDR2 SVGAGI (reference sequence). V was pared by 10 bases and J by 7 bases, with 11 bases between. The CDR3 coding sequence is TGTGCCACCCGAGACCTCCAGCCCCAGCATTTT. Its translation: CATRDLQPQHF.

As to this clone: The same CDR3 can be traced to other DNA sequences in this sample. J is TRBJ1-5 and V is TRBV28, with TRBD1 identical over 7 bases. Germline CDR1 MDHEN, CDR2 SYDVKM. V dropped 6 bases and J dropped 2; count of bases not matched to a gene: 7. The CDR3 runs to 15 residues. This chain's CDR3 is CASRPTGAGNQPQHF. In nucleotides, the CDR3 is TGTGCCAGCAGGCCTACAGGGGCAGGCAATCAGCCCCAGCATTTT.

The genes are TRBV5-1 and TRBJ2-5; TRBD2 agrees at 11 bases. From germline, CDR1 is SGHRS and CDR2 YFSETQ. J gave up 5 bases and V 4 bases, and 19 bases lay outside the gene matches. This CDR3 has 19 residues. The CDR3 loop reads CASSHALFTSGSRGETQYF. CDR3 DNA sequence: TGCGCCAGCAGCCACGCATTGTTTACTAGCGGGAGTAGAGGGGAGACCCAGTACTTC.

The chain carries TRBV9 and TRBJ2-1, with 7 nucleotides matching TRBD2. CDR1 SGDLS and CDR2 YYNGEE come from the germline V gene. The CDR3 covers 16 residues. With 7 bases clipped from V and 2 bases from J, the junction kept 12 bases outside the gene matches. The DNA for the CDR3 is TGTGCCAGCCACAGCAGACCTAGCGGAACCTACAATGAGCAGTTCTTC. The encoded protein is CASHSRPSGTYNEQFF. Supplemented by reference TRBV9 and TRBJ2-1, the full variable domain reads DSGVTQTPKHLITATGQRVTLRCSPRSGDLSVYWYQQSLDQGLQFLIQYYNGEERAKGNILERFSAQQFPDLHSELNLSSLELGDSALYFCASHSRPSGTYNEQFFGPGTRLTVL.

This chain connects TRBV5-1 to TRBJ2-7, with 8 positions matching TRBD2. V lost 0 bases, J lost 3 bases, and 2 bases stayed unmatched. The germline CDR1 and CDR2 sequences are SGHRS and YFSETQ. The CDR3 is made up of 14 amino acids. The DNA of the CDR3 is TGCGCCAGCAGCTTGGACCTAGCGGGCTACGAGCAGTACTTC. Amino acids: CASSLDLAGYEQYF. Together with reference TRBV5-1 and TRBJ2-7, the CDR3 gives the full variable domain: KAGVTQTPRYLIKTRGQQVTLSCSPISGHRSVSWYQQTPGQGLQFLFEYFSETQRNKGNFPGRFSGRQFSNSRSEMNVSTLELGDSALYLCASSLDLAGYEQYFGPGTRLTVT.

This clone came up once. The chain uses TRBV4-3 and TRBJ2-1; no clear D gene. Trimming removed 0 bases at V and 4 bases at J, with 7 bases between. CDR1 is LGHNA, CDR2 YSLEER, per germline. The CDR3 has 14 amino acids. The CDR3 region is CASSQDGLYNEQFF. The CDR3 DNA sequence: TGCGCCAGCAGCCAAGACGGGCTATACAATGAGCAGTTCTTC.

This rearrangement joins TRBV18 to TRBJ1-2; D perhaps matches TRBD1 (5 bases). Germline V gene data show CDR1 as KGHSH and CDR2 as LQKENI. V was trimmed by 2 bases and J by 0 bases, leaving 10 bases between them. There are 15 residues in the CDR3. Written as DNA, the CDR3 is TGTGCCAGCTCACCAATCAGGGATTCTAACTATGGCTACACCTTC. As protein: CASSPIRDSNYGYTF. Combining the CDR3 with reference TRBV18 and TRBJ1-2 gives the whole variable domain NAGVMQNPRHLVRRRGQEARLRCSPMKGHSHVYWYRQLPEEGLKFMVYLQKENIIDESGMPKERFSAEFPKEGPSILRIQQVVRGDSAAYFCASSPIRDSNYGYTFGSGTRLTVV.

V usage is TRBV4-2 and J usage is TRBJ1-4; possibly TRBD1 for D (5 bases). This CDR3 region has 17 residues. Germline V lookup: CDR1 LGHNA, CDR2 YNFKEQ. V lost 0 bases, J lost 6 bases, and 17 bases lay in between. The CDR3 is CASSQESVGGGDEKLFF. CDR3 nucleotide sequence: TGTGCCAGCAGCCAAGAGAGCGTCGGCGGGGGGGATGAAAAACTGTTTTTT.

The chain is built from TRBV28 and TRBJ1-1; 8 bases align to TRBD1. CDR1 MDHEN and CDR2 SYDVKM come from the germline V gene. The trim removed 9 bases at V and 6 bases at J, leaving 6 bases unmatched. The CDR3 runs 12 residues. In nucleotides, the CDR3 is TGTGCCAGTGACAGGGGTTCTCCTGAAGCTTTCTTT. Translated: CASDRGSPEAFF.

The genes are TRBV20-1 and TRBJ2-1; no reliable D call. CDR1 is DFQATT and CDR2 is SNEGSKA in the germline V gene (reference sequence). V dropped 3 bases and J dropped 12 bases, with 3 bases sitting between them. The CDR3 totals 8 residues. CDR3 residues: CSARGQFF. The CDR3 coding sequence is TGCAGTGCTAGGGGGCAGTTCTTC.

The CDR3 protein is CASSLGQGETQYF. The CDR3 DNA reads TGTGCCAGCAGCTTGGGACAGGGGGAGACCCAGTACTTC. The J gene is TRBJ2-5, the V gene TRBV5-4; 8 nucleotides line up with TRBD1. This CDR3 is built from 13 residues. Germline V gives CDR1 SGHNT, CDR2 YYREEE (reference sequence). V was pared by 0 bases and J by 5 bases, with 0 bases of the junction left unmatched.

With respect to this clone: Other DNA sequences of this sample code for an identical CDR3. The V and J genes are TRBV2 and TRBJ2-7; no firm D call. This CDR3 contains 11 residues. Germline lookup yields CDR1 SNHLY and CDR2 FYNNEI. V gave up 2 bases and J gave up 4 bases, with 3 bases separating them. CDR3 protein: CASSELYEQYF. CDR3 nucleotide sequence: TGTGCCAGCAGTGAACTGTACGAGCAGTACTTC.

The gene calls are TRBV29-1 and TRBJ1-2; D uncertain. V was shortened by 5 bases and J by 6 bases, with 16 bases between the two germline ends. Germline CDR1 and CDR2: SQVTM and ANQGSEA. CDR3 length: 13 residues. The CDR3 protein is CSVYLGQENGYTF. CDR3 in DNA: TGCAGCGTTTATCTAGGGCAGGAGAATGGCTACACCTTC.

This clone was detected a few times. The gene calls are TRBV11-3 and TRBJ2-1; possibly TRBD1 for D (7 bases). V lost 5 bases to trimming and J lost 5 bases, with 13 bases between them. Germline lookup yields CDR1 SGHNT and CDR2 YENEEA. This CDR3 has 14 residues. This chain's CDR3 is CASSQGGSHNEQFF. The DNA of the CDR3 is TGTGCCAGCAGCCAGGGGGGATCCCACAATGAGCAGTTCTTC.

The rearrangement links TRBV19 to TRBJ1-5; D perhaps matches TRBD1 (5 bases). Germline loops: CDR1 LNHDA, CDR2 SQIVND (reference sequence). This CDR3 contains 18 residues. Deletions cut 0 bases from V and 0 bases from J, with 15 bases between. CDR3 amino acids: CASSIDFRDSYSNQPQHF. The CDR3 DNA is TGTGCCAGTAGTATAGATTTCCGGGACTCATATAGCAATCAGCCCCAGCATTTT.

This rearrangement joins TRBV6-5 to TRBJ2-2; 9 bases agree with TRBD1. Trimming cost V 6 bases and J 6 bases; bases outside gene matches: 8. The CDR3 loop spans 15 amino acids. CDR1 MNHEY and CDR2 SVGAGI come from the germline V gene. The CDR3, as DNA: TGTGCCAGCAGGGAACAGGGGGCTATAGCCGGGGAGCTGTTTTTT. Amino acids: CASREQGAIAGELFF.

The V call is TRBV7-9, the J call TRBJ1-6; no clear D. The CDR3 is 15 residues long. Germline CDR1 reads SEHNR; CDR2 reads FQNEAQ (reference sequence). V lost 5 bases and J 5 bases, leaving 13 bases between the germline ends. CDR3 nucleotides: TGTGCCAGCAGCGACGGCCGGCAGAATAATTCACCCCTCCACTTT. Protein: CASSDGRQNNSPLHF.

In the case of this clone: The junction does not match germline at one end; this may be a read error. This chain connects TRBV7-7 to TRBJ2-1, with D possibly matching TRBD1 (6 bases). CDR1 is SSHAT and CDR2 is FNYEAQ in the germline V gene (reference sequence). The CDR3 sequence is 15 residues long. CDR3 region: CASSLTQGSYNEQFF. The CDR3 DNA reads TGTGCTAGCAGCTTAACACAGGGCAGCTACAATGAGCAGTTCTTC.

This chain joins TRBV18 and TRBJ2-1; no reliable D call. Germline CDR1 KGHSH, CDR2 LQKENI. CDR3 length equals 14 residues. V was clipped by 3 bases and J by 6 bases, with 12 bases between them. CDR3 amino acids: CASSPRPESNEQFF. CDR3 coding DNA: TGTGCCAGCTCACCCCGCCCGGAAAGCAATGAGCAGTTCTTC.